This TCR beta chain is from a study of cytomegalovirus exposure and HLA in healthy donors. Per germline, CDR1 SGHRS and CDR2 YFSETQ. The CDR3 contains 17 residues. V was clipped by 4 bases and J by 4 bases; unmatched bases: 10. This clone was seen a few times. With 60 Vbeta and 13 Jbeta primers, the PCR was carried out. TCRdb keeps only in-frame clones here, not all; method: immunoSEQ multiplex PCR. The repertoire holds roughly 160,000 clones, with roughly 80% as singletons. This chain uses TRBV5-1 with TRBJ2-5; TRBD2 matches 13 bases. The TCR originated in a man in his fifties in good health and CMV-seropositive. The sequenced material came from PBMCs. CDR3 DNA sequence: TGCGCCAGCAGCACTCAACTAGCGGGGGGGCCGAGAGAGACCCAGTACTTC. The encoded protein is CASSTQLAGGPRETQYF. The full variable domain, with the rest looked up from reference TRBV5-1 and TRBJ2-5, is KAGVTQTPRYLIKTRGQQVTLSCSPISGHRSVSWYQQTPGQGLQFLFEYFSETQRNKGNFPGRFSGRQFSNSRSEMNVSTLELGDSALYLCASSTQLAGGPRETQYFGPGTRLLVL.